A selection of T cell receptor beta chains follows, all from one sample in a study of blood T cell repertoires in COVID-19. This table comes from immunoSEQ multiplex PCR, and its TCRdb copy is limited to in-frame clones, with some not included. Of 150,000 to 200,000 clones listed, 70% to 85% were seen once; the top ten hold approximately 12%. Sequences were obtained from PBMCs or T cells enriched from blood (not recorded which). These receptors were collected from a man aged 50-60 years who had recovered from COVID-19. Both conserved end residues are part of each CDR3. A D gene is named only where the DNA matches it firmly. Size is omitted from some rows. Given values are once, few, many or a class for expanded clones.

size: .; J: TRBJ1-5; D: .; V: TRBV7-2; CDR3: CASSLTAGSGQPQHF; DNA: TGTGCCAGCAGCCTTACAGCGGGGTCCGGGCAGCCCCAGCATTTT
size: few; J: TRBJ1-5; D: .; V: TRBV12-3/TRBV12-4; CDR3: CASSGGGWQPQHF; DNA: TGTGCCAGCAGTGGGGGGGGCTGGCAGCCCCAGCATTTT
size: .; J: TRBJ1-1; D: .; V: TRBV5-1; CDR3: CASSLTGPVRTTEAFF; DNA: TGCGCCAGCAGCTTGACAGGGCCCGTCCGGACGACTGAAGCTTTCTTT
size: .; J: TRBJ1-2; D: .; V: TRBV3-1/TRBV3-2; CDR3: CASSHDGSYGYTF; DNA: TGTGCCAGCAGCCATGACGGGAGTTATGGCTACACCTTC
size: once; J: TRBJ2-3; D: .; V: TRBV6-5; CDR3: CASSHRTVNTDTQYF; DNA: TGTGCCAGCAGTCACAGGACAGTGAACACAGATACGCAGTATTTT
size: few; J: TRBJ2-7; D: .; V: TRBV24-1; CDR3: CATSDGGGYEQYF; DNA: TGTGCCACCAGTGACGGCGGCGGCTACGAGCAGTACTTC
size: .; J: TRBJ2-3; D: .; V: TRBV5-1; CDR3: CASSFSGVTDTQYF; DNA: TGCGCCAGCAGCTTTTCAGGGGTAACAGATACGCAGTATTTT
size: once; J: TRBJ2-2; D: .; V: TRBV7-6; CDR3: CASSLELGRGNTGELFF; DNA: TGTGCCAGCAGCTTAGAGTTGGGCAGGGGAAACACCGGGGAGCTGTTTTTT
size: .; J: TRBJ2-3; D: .; V: TRBV7-2; CDR3: CASSRYTDTQYF; DNA: TGTGCCAGCAGCCGCTACACAGATACGCAGTATTTT
size: .; J: TRBJ1-5; D: TRBD1; V: TRBV14; CDR3: CASSHGQGYSNQPQHF; DNA: TGTGCCAGCAGCCACGGACAGGGGTATAGCAATCAGCCCCAGCATTTT
size: .; J: TRBJ1-1; D: .; V: TRBV3-1/TRBV3-2; CDR3: CASSPRPGGTEAFF; DNA: TGTGCCAGCAGCCCCCGACCTGGAGGCACTGAAGCTTTCTTT
size: .; J: TRBJ2-1; D: TRBD2; V: TRBV7-2; CDR3: CASSLVPTSGEQFF; DNA: TGTGCCAGCAGCTTAGTTCCGACTAGCGGTGAGCAGTTCTTC
size: .; J: TRBJ1-4; D: TRBD1; V: TRBV5-1; CDR3: CASRTGTGERRNEKLFF; DNA: TGCGCCAGTAGAACCGGGACAGGGGAAAGACGTAATGAAAAACTGTTTTTT
size: .; J: TRBJ2-1; D: .; V: TRBV15; CDR3: CATSPGSTIEQFF; DNA: TGTGCCACCAGCCCGGGGTCCACGATAGAGCAGTTCTTC
size: .; J: TRBJ2-4; D: TRBD2; V: TRBV7-3; CDR3: CASSSGGENIQYF; DNA: TGTGCCAGCAGCTCGGGAGGTGAAAACATTCAGTACTTC
size: .; J: TRBJ1-1; D: .; V: TRBV19; CDR3: CARTSRSKTLNTEAFF; DNA: TGTGCCAGGACCTCCCGGAGTAAGACTCTGAACACTGAAGCTTTCTTT
size: .; J: TRBJ2-3; D: TRBD2; V: TRBV27; CDR3: CASRTRLAPGRDTQYF; DNA: TGTGCCAGCAGAACACGACTAGCGCCCGGGCGGGATACGCAGTATTTT
size: .; J: TRBJ2-1; D: TRBD1; V: TRBV29-1; CDR3: CSVDNRGHEQFF; DNA: TGCAGCGTTGATAACAGGGGCCATGAGCAGTTCTTC
size: .; J: TRBJ1-2; D: .; V: TRBV21-1; CDR3: CASSKPASGGYGYTF; DNA: TGTGCCAGCAGCAAACCAGCTTCAGGGGGCTATGGCTACACCTTC
size: once; J: TRBJ1-2; D: .; V: TRBV4-3; CDR3: CASSQEVAGTYGYTF; DNA: TGCGCCAGCAGCCAAGAGGTGGCAGGGACTTATGGCTACACCTTC
size: .; J: TRBJ1-1; D: .; V: TRBV11-3; CDR3: CASSLDSQNTEAFF; DNA: TGTGCCAGCAGCTTAGACTCACAGAACACTGAAGCTTTCTTT
size: .; J: TRBJ2-7; D: TRBD2; V: TRBV6-2/TRBV6-3; CDR3: CASRPPPGGGRYEQYF; DNA: TGTGCCAGCAGGCCTCCTCCGGGGGGCGGGAGGTACGAGCAGTACTTC
size: once; J: TRBJ2-2; D: .; V: TRBV5-1; CDR3: CASSRGGQLNTGELFF; DNA: TGCGCCAGCAGTCGGGGTGGACAGTTGAACACCGGGGAGCTGTTTTTT
size: once; J: TRBJ2-5; D: .; V: TRBV7-9; CDR3: CASSWGTTGTKETQYF; DNA: TGTGCCAGCAGCTGGGGGACCACAGGGACCAAAGAGACCCAGTACTTC
size: .; J: TRBJ2-5; D: TRBD2; V: TRBV14; CDR3: CASSPSGEPRGTQYF; DNA: TGTGCCAGCAGCCCGAGCGGGGAGCCCCGGGGGACCCAGTACTTC
size: .; J: TRBJ2-1; D: TRBD2; V: TRBV11-3; CDR3: CASSGGISGGSYNEQFF; DNA: TGTGCCAGCAGCGGGGGCATTAGCGGGGGTTCCTACAATGAGCAGTTCTTC